Each of the 9 T cell receptor beta chains below was sequenced from the same sample in a study of cytomegalovirus exposure and HLA in healthy donors (dated by TCRdb to the late 2010s). The library was obtained by the immunoSEQ multiplex PCR assay. For the multiplex PCR, a mixture combining 60 forward primers for TCR Vbeta segments and 13 reverse primers for TCR Jbeta segments was used. TCRdb's version of the immuneACCESS table is confined to in-frame rearrangements and falls short of the full clone set. An unresolved V gene accounts for under half of the shortfall where checked; the remainder is of unknown origin. The table for this sample lists under 250,000 clones; approximately 82% of them were counted only once. The top ten clones comprise 8% of the sample. The sequencing input was PBMCs. These receptors were taken from a woman aged 55 to 70 in good health and CMV-seropositive.

The chain recombines TRBV19 with TRBJ1-2; D is possibly TRBD1 (5 bases). Germline loops: CDR1 LNHDA, CDR2 SQIVND (reference sequence). V lost 7 bases to trimming and J lost 8 bases, with 14 bases between them. The CDR3 is 12 amino acids. In DNA form, the CDR3 reads TGTGCCAGTAACGCCCAAGGGGAAGGCTACACCTTC. Residues: CASNAQGEGYTF.

The V gene is TRBV6-1, the J gene TRBJ1-4; D call uncertain. The CDR3 runs 14 residues. With 0 bases removed from V and 5 bases from J, the gap between germline ends came to 7 bases. Germline CDR1 MNHNS, CDR2 SASEGT. CDR3 DNA: TGTGCCAGCAGTGAAGCAGAGTTAAATGAAAAACTGTTTTTT. Amino acid sequence: CASSEAELNEKLFF.

The rearrangement links TRBV28 to TRBJ1-5; TRBD1 matches 10 bases. Looked up from germline, CDR1 is MDHEN and CDR2 is SYDVKM. The J segment lost 4 bases and the V segment lost 4 bases, leaving 4 bases of the junction unmatched. This CDR3 region has 15 residues. Here the CDR3 DNA reads TGTGCCAGCAGTTCGGGACAGGGGCGAAATCAGCCCCAGCATTTT. Protein: CASSSGQGRNQPQHF. Filled out from reference TRBV28 and TRBJ1-5, the complete variable domain reads DVKVTQSSRYLVKRTGEKVFLECVQDMDHENMFWYRQDPGLGLRLIYFSYDVKMKEKGDIPEGYSVSREKKERFSLILESASTNQTSMYLCASSSGQGRNQPQHFGDGTRLSIL.

The chain carries TRBV19 and TRBJ1-1, with a tentative D call TRBD1 (6 bases). The CDR3 has 17 amino acids. CDR1 is LNHDA, CDR2 SQIVND, per germline (reference sequence). V lost 5 bases and J 0 bases, leaving 19 bases between the germline ends. The CDR3, as DNA: TGTGCCAGTAGTGTACGGACAGTGGCCTTTATGAACACTGAAGCTTTCTTT. Protein: CASSVRTVAFMNTEAFF.

Comments on this clone: At one boundary the junction diverges from the germline segment, which might be a read error. The CDR3 DNA sequence: TGTGCCAGCTCGCCACAGGGGGATGGCTATGGCTACACCTTC. This translates into CASSPQGDGYGYTF. The V gene is TRBV18, the J gene TRBJ1-2, with TRBD1 matching over 8 bases. The CDR3 spans 14 residues. Germline-derived CDR1 and CDR2 are KGHSH and LQKENI.

The gene calls are TRBV28 and TRBJ2-7; TRBD1 matches 9 bases. Germline CDR1 is MDHEN and CDR2 is SYDVKM. The length of the CDR3 is 15 residues. V was clipped by 6 bases and J by 2 bases; unmatched bases: 8. The chain's CDR3 is CASSQHGTGTYEQYF. Here the CDR3 DNA reads TGTGCCAGCAGCCAGCACGGGACAGGGACCTACGAGCAGTACTTC. The full variable domain, rest sourced from reference TRBV28 and TRBJ2-7, is DVKVTQSSRYLVKRTGEKVFLECVQDMDHENMFWYRQDPGLGLRLIYFSYDVKMKEKGDIPEGYSVSREKKERFSLILESASTNQTSMYLCASSQHGTGTYEQYFGPGTRLTVT.

CDR3 DNA: TGTGCCAGCAGAGAACAGGGGGGCAATCAGCCCCAGCATTTT. Translation: CASREQGGNQPQHF. The chain carries TRBV6-5 and TRBJ1-5, with 8 nucleotides matching TRBD1. V dropped 6 bases and J dropped 2; count of bases not matched to a gene: 3. In germline, CDR1 is MNHEY, CDR2 SVGAGI. The length of the CDR3 is 14 residues.

The chain links TRBV2 to TRBJ2-5; tentatively, D is TRBD1 (6 bases). Germline V gives CDR1 SNHLY, CDR2 FYNNEI. The CDR3 extends over 13 amino acids. V dropped 8 bases and J dropped 0 bases, with 10 bases sitting between them. The CDR3 loop is CASRDINQETQYF. As DNA, the CDR3 is TGTGCCAGCCGGGACATAAACCAAGAGACCCAGTACTTC.

The gene calls are TRBV9 and TRBJ2-5; 8 nucleotides line up with TRBD1. CDR3 length: 17 residues. Germline V gene sequence: CDR1 SGDLS, CDR2 YYNGEE. V lost 7 bases and J lost 2; bases outside the gene matches: 16. The CDR3 loop reads CASAGQGGVNSQETQYF. The DNA for the CDR3 is TGTGCCAGCGCAGGACAGGGCGGGGTAAATTCGCAAGAGACCCAGTACTTC.